This TCR beta chain emerged from a study of blood T cell repertoires in COVID-19. Across the study: Specimens from acute and convalescent COVID-19 originated in the United States, Italy and Spain. T cells, B-cell-depleted T cells, or PBMCs supplied cDNA or gDNA.

The CDR3 has 16 amino acids. The germline V gene has CDR1 SGHRS and CDR2 YFSETQ. The junction had 12 bases not matched to a gene; V was cut back by 0 bases and J by 7 bases. Original analysis: Nucleated cell counts were estimated from reference gene primer amplification. Sequencing was performed with immunoSEQ multiplex PCR; in TCRdb, only in-frame clones are kept and a portion is missing. The V and J calls and clone size are taken from that table; D and trimming were inferred from the DNA. The sample consists of approximately 100,000 clones, 87% of them appearing once. The V gene is TRBV5-1, the J gene TRBJ2-7, with TRBD1 identical over 8 bases. Sequenced input: peripheral blood. The clonotype originates from a woman aged 25 to 39 with acute or convalescent COVID-19. This CDR3 is CASSLGRDRLLREQYF. CDR3 coding DNA: TGCGCCAGCAGCTTGGGCAGGGACAGGCTCCTGCGAGAGCAGTACTTC.